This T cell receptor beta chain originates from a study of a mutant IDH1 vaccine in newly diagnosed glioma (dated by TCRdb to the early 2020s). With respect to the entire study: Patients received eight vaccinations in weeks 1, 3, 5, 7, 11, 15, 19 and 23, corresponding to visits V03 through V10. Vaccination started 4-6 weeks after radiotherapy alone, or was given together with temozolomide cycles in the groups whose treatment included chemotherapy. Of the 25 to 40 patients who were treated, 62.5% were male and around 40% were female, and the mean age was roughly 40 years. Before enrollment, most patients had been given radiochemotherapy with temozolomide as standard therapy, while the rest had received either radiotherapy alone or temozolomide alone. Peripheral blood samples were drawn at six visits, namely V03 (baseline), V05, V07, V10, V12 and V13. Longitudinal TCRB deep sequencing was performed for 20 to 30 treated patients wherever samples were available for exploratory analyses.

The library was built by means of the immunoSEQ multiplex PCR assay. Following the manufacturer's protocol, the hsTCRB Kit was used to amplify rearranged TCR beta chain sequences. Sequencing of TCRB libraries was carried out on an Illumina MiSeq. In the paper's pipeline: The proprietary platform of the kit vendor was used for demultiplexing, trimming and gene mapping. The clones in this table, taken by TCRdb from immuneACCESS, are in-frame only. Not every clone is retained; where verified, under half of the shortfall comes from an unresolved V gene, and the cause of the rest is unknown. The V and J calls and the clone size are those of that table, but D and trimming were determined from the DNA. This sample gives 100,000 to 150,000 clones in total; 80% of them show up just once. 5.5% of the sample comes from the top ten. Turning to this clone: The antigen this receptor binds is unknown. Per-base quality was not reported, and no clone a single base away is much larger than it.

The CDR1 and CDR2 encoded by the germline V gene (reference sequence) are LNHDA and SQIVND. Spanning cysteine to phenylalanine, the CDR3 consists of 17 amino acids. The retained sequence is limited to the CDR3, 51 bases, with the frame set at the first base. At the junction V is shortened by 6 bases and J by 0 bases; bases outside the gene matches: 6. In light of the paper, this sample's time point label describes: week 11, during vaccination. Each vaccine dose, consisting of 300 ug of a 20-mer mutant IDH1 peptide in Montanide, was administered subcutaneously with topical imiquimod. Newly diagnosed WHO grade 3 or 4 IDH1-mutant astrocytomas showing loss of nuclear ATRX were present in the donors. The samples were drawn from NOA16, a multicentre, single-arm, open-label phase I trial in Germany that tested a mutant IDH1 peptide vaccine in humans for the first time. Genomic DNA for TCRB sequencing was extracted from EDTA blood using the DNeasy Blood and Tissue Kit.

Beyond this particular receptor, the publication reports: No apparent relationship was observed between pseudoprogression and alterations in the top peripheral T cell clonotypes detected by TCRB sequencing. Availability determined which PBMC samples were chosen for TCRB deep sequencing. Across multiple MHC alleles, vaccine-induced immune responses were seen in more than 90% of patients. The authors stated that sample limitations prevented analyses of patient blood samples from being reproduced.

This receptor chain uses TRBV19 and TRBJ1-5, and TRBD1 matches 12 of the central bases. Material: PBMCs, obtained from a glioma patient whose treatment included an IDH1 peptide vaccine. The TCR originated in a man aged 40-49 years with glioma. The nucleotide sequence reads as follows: TGTGCCAGTAGCACGGGACAGGGGGCCTATAGCAATCAGCCCCAGCATTTT. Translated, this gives CASSTGQGAYSNQPQHF. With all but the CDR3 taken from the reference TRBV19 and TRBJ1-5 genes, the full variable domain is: DGGITQSPKYLFRKEGQNVTLSCEQNLNHDAMYWYRQDPGQGLRLIYYSQIVNDFQKGDIAEGYSVSREKKESFPLTVTSAQKNPTAFYLCASSTGQGAYSNQPQHFGDGTRLSIL.